The 17 T cell receptor beta chains given below trace back to one sample, sequenced in a study of blood T cell repertoires in COVID-19. Method: immunoSEQ multiplex PCR; TCRdb's copy keeps in-frame clones and lacks some. The data hold around 100,000 clones, with roughly 84% observed a single time. Sequencing used peripheral blood. These receptors all come from a human donor in a cohort sampled during active COVID-19.

The gene calls are TRBV24-1 and TRBJ1-4; D might be TRBD1 (5 bases). This CDR3 has 13 amino acids. CDR1 and CDR2 (germline): KGHDR, SFDVKD. V was shortened by 7 bases and J by 8 bases, with 13 bases between the two germline ends. The CDR3 protein is CATREGVGEKLFF. CDR3 nucleotides: TGTGCCACCAGGGAAGGGGTAGGAGAAAAACTGTTTTTT.

This chain connects TRBV7-2 to TRBJ2-3; D not resolved. The CDR3 totals 13 residues. Looked up from germline, CDR1 is SGHTA and CDR2 is FQGNSA. With 5 bases removed from V and 3 bases from J, the gap between germline ends came to 9 bases. CDR3 protein: CASSPSFTDTQYF. The DNA of the CDR3 is TGTGCCAGCAGCCCCAGTTTTACAGATACGCAGTATTTT.

This clone was recorded only once. For the CDR3, the DNA is TGTGCTAGTGGTTTGGGGGGGCTAGGAGATACGCAGTATTTT. It yields the protein CASGLGGLGDTQYF. This chain connects TRBV12-5 to TRBJ2-3; D is possibly TRBD1 (6 bases). The CDR3 runs to 14 residues. The ends were cut back, 1 base at V and 5 bases at J, with 10 bases in the middle. Germline V gene data show CDR1 as LGHNT and CDR2 as FRNRAP.

The chain has TRBV7-2 and TRBJ1-2; D unclear. The CDR3 loop spans 11 amino acids. Germline CDR1 is SGHTA and CDR2 is FQGNSA. V dropped 1 base and J dropped 14 bases, with 11 bases sitting between them. The CDR3 coding sequence is TGTGCCAGCAGCTTAGATGGCGGGAAGACCTTC. Protein sequence: CASSLDGGKTF. Variable domain in full (rest from reference TRBV7-2 and TRBJ1-2): GAGVSQSPSNKVTEKGKDVELRCDPISGHTALYWYRQSLGQGLEFLIYFQGNSAPDKSGLPSDRFSAERTGGSVSTLTIQRTQQEDSAVYLCASSLDGGKTFGSGTRLTVV.

This chain uses TRBV28 with TRBJ2-7; TRBD1 aligns across 8 bases. The V segment lost 6 bases and the J segment 2 bases; nucleotides outside the gene matches: 9. Per germline, CDR1 MDHEN and CDR2 SYDVKM. The CDR3 contains 15 residues. Here the CDR3 DNA reads TGTGCCAGCAGGGACGGGGACAGGACTCCCTACGAGCAGTACTTC. Translating gives CASRDGDRTPYEQYF.

J is TRBJ2-1 and V is TRBV9, with 9 bases fitting TRBD1. The CDR3 has 15 amino acids. Looked up from germline, CDR1 is SGDLS and CDR2 is YYNGEE. With 4 bases clipped from V and 7 bases from J, the junction kept 9 bases outside the gene matches. The chain's CDR3 is CASSPWRTGVNEQFF. The CDR3 nucleotides are TGTGCCAGCAGCCCCTGGAGGACAGGGGTAAATGAGCAGTTCTTC.

The chain links TRBV10-1 to TRBJ1-1; D is unresolved. Germline V gene lookup returns CDR1 WNHNN and CDR2 SYGVQD (reference sequence). V shed 2 bases and J shed 0 bases, with 4 bases lying between them. The CDR3 spans 13 residues. CDR3: CASSENLNTEAFF. As DNA, the CDR3 is TGCGCCAGCAGTGAGAACTTGAACACTGAAGCTTTCTTT.

This clone occurred once. This chain joins TRBV4-3 and TRBJ1-1, with no clear D. Germline values: CDR1 LGHNA, CDR2 YSLEER. The CDR3 covers 12 residues. The germline V and J ends were trimmed by 0 bases and 8 bases, with 7 bases remaining between them. The CDR3 bases are TGCGCCAGCAGCCAAGATAAGAGGGAAGCTTTCTTT. It encodes CASSQDKREAFF.

The V gene is TRBV1, the J gene TRBJ2-5; the listed D gene, TRBD2, was not tested against the DNA. TRBV1 is termed a pseudogene. The CDR3 consists of 17 residues. The CDR3 sequence: CTSSLTVELAGVETQYF. The CDR3 bases are TGCACCAGCAGCCTAACGGTTGAGCTAGCGGGAGTGGAGACCCAGTACTTC.

This clone showed up just once. J is TRBJ2-1 and V is TRBV11-2; 10 bases fit TRBD1. Looked up from germline, CDR1 is SGHAT and CDR2 is FQNNGV. J lost 7 bases, V lost 5 bases, and 11 bases had no gene match. This CDR3 has 16 amino acids. CDR3 sequence reads: CASSTLTGGFGNEQFF. In nucleotides, the CDR3 is TGTGCCAGCAGCACCCTGACAGGGGGCTTTGGAAATGAGCAGTTCTTC.

The rearrangement links TRBV7-2 to TRBJ1-6, with D perhaps TRBD1 (5 bases). The CDR3 has 13 residues. Per germline, CDR1 SGHTA and CDR2 FQGNSA. Trimming removed 6 bases at V and 6 bases at J, with 9 bases between. The CDR3 loop is CASSQQGNSPLHF. The CDR3 region has the DNA TGTGCCAGCAGTCAGCAGGGTAATTCACCCCTCCACTTT.

In its sample, this clone was seen once. V gene TRBV18 combines with J gene TRBJ1-1; D perhaps matches TRBD1 (6 bases). Germline CDR1 and CDR2: KGHSH and LQKENI. This CDR3 contains 15 residues. V was shortened by 5 bases and J by 1 base, with 14 bases between the two germline ends. CDR3 residues: CASSTTGERNTEAFF. The CDR3 DNA sequence: TGTGCCAGCTCAACGACAGGCGAGAGGAACACTGAAGCTTTCTTT. Variable domain in full (rest from reference TRBV18 and TRBJ1-1): NAGVMQNPRHLVRRRGQEARLRCSPMKGHSHVYWYRQLPEEGLKFMVYLQKENIIDESGMPKERFSAEFPKEGPSILRIQQVVRGDSAAYFCASSTTGERNTEAFFGQGTRLTVV.

The chain couples TRBV28 to TRBJ2-7; D may be TRBD2 (6 bases). The CDR3 covers 14 residues. Germline lookup yields CDR1 MDHEN and CDR2 SYDVKM. Trimming pared 5 bases from V and 9 bases from J, leaving 20 bases between. The CDR3 DNA reads as TGTGCCAGCAGTAGGGGACCGGGGGAGAAGAGGCAGTACTTC. This codes for CASSRGPGEKRQYF.

This clone was detected only a few times. The V and J genes are TRBV7-9 and TRBJ1-1; D gene unclear. Trimming pared 8 bases from V and 0 bases from J, leaving 16 bases between. The CDR3 length is 15 residues. The V gene's germline CDR1 is SEHNR and CDR2 FQNEAQ (reference sequence). CDR3 nucleotides: TGTGCCAGCCAGCGGGCAGAAGCCTTGAACACTGAAGCTTTCTTT. Amino acids: CASQRAEALNTEAFF.

This clone has more than one count but fewer than ten. The V and J genes are TRBV7-9 and TRBJ1-5; D is ambiguous. This CDR3 is 14 amino acids long. V gave up 3 bases and J gave up 4 bases, with 10 bases separating them. Per the germline V gene, CDR1 is SEHNR and CDR2 is FQNEAQ (reference sequence). In nucleotides, the CDR3 is TGTGCCAGCAGCTTGGAGGGCCTTAATCAGCCCCAGCATTTT. This encodes CASSLEGLNQPQHF.

The chain is built from TRBV11-3 and TRBJ2-1, with TRBD1 as a possible D gene (6 bases). With 6 bases removed from V and 9 bases from J, the gap between germline ends came to 12 bases. Per the germline V gene, CDR1 is SGHNT and CDR2 is YENEEA. The CDR3 is 12 residues long. This CDR3 is CASSPTGTEQFF. As DNA, the CDR3 is TGTGCCAGCAGTCCCACAGGGACTGAGCAGTTCTTC.

The chain joins TRBV16 to TRBJ2-7; 14 bases fit TRBD2. V dropped 2 bases and J dropped 13; count of bases not matched to a gene: 4. The CDR3 is 13 residues long. The germline CDR1 and CDR2 sequences are KGHSY and FQNENV. This CDR3 reads CASSQGTSGSFYF. The CDR3 DNA follows: TGTGCCAGCAGCCAAGGGACTAGCGGGAGTTTTTACTTC.